These T cell receptor beta chains were read from a single sample in a study of graft-versus-host responses after intestinal transplantation. Libraries were prepared by immunoSEQ multiplex PCR; TCRdb keeps only in-frame clonotypes and omits some of them. Of 85,000 to 100,000 clones listed, 80% to 95% were seen once; the top ten hold about 0.073%. For these receptors, no antigen is known. The sequencing used unstimulated CD8+ T cells sorted from spleen or lymph node cells, collected before transplant. The receptors were sampled from a human donor who was the organ donor for an intestinal transplant. The CDR3 runs from the conserved cysteine through the conserved F or W. The D gene is left open where the match is weak. The size field is filled for only some rows; it gives once, few, many or a size class.

TRBV6-4,-,TRBD2,TRBJ2-2,CASSGLAGAGELFF,TGTGCCAGCAGTGGACTAGCGGGGGCCGGGGAGCTGTTTTTT
TRBV15,-,TRBD1,TRBJ1-2,CATSRRDSLFYGYTF,TGTGCCACCAGCAGACGGGACAGCCTATTCTATGGCTACACCTTC
TRBV6-6,once,-,TRBJ1-2,CASSQTSNGYTF,TGTGCCAGCAGTCAAACTTCGAATGGCTACACCTTC
TRBV6-6,-,TRBD2,TRBJ2-1,CASRENGGAYNEQFF,TGTGCCAGCAGGGAAAACGGGGGGGCCTACAATGAGCAGTTCTTC
TRBV9,once,-,TRBJ2-1,CASNSGLQNEQFF,TGTGCCAGCAACTCCGGACTCCAAAATGAGCAGTTCTTC
TRBV29-1,-,-,TRBJ1-3,CSVVGGTGNTIYF,TGCAGCGTTGTAGGGGGAACTGGAAACACCATATATTTT
TRBV4-2,-,-,TRBJ1-1,CASSQVGGGRNTEAFF,TGTGCCAGCAGCCAAGTCGGGGGCGGGAGAAACACTGAAGCTTTCTTT
TRBV15,-,-,TRBJ1-1,CATSRDLGREAFF,TGTGCCACCAGCAGAGATCTGGGCCGTGAAGCTTTCTTT
TRBV6-5,once,-,TRBJ1-2,CASTYGGGDYGYTF,TGTGCCAGCACCTACGGGGGGGGAGACTATGGCTACACCTTC
TRBV28,-,TRBD1,TRBJ1-1,CASSGQGLEAFF,TGTGCCAGCAGCGGACAGGGACTTGAAGCTTTCTTT
TRBV5-1,-,-,TRBJ1-6,CASSWELGGEVNSPLHF,TGCGCCAGCAGCTGGGAGTTGGGGGGGGAAGTGAATTCACCCCTCCACTTT
TRBV10-3,few,-,TRBJ2-7,CAISDSNEQYF,TGTGCCATCAGTGATTCCAACGAGCAGTACTTC
TRBV2,-,TRBD1,TRBJ2-1,CASNINRDRAHNEQFF,TGTGCCAGCAACATCAACCGGGACAGGGCGCACAATGAGCAGTTCTTC
TRBV28,-,TRBD1,TRBJ1-1,CASSPLGTGGDTEAFF,TGTGCCAGCAGTCCCCTGGGGACAGGTGGGGACACTGAAGCTTTCTTT
TRBV5-1,-,-,TRBJ2-7,CASSFYTGPLPTYEQYF,TGCGCCAGCAGCTTTTATACAGGGCCTCTCCCAACCTACGAGCAGTACTTC
TRBV5-8,-,TRBD1,TRBJ1-5,CASSLTNLNYRGDQPQHF,TGTGCCAGCAGCTTGACCAACCTTAATTACAGGGGCGATCAGCCCCAGCATTTT
TRBV2,-,-,TRBJ2-5,CASTGETQYF,TGTGCCAGCACGGGGGAGACCCAGTACTTC
TRBV11-3,-,-,TRBJ1-2,CASSLGEADYGYTF,TGTGCCAGCAGCTTAGGGGAGGCGGACTATGGCTACACCTTC
TRBV10-3,-,TRBD1,TRBJ1-1,CAISESGDREDEAFF,TGTGCCATCAGTGAGTCAGGGGACAGGGAGGATGAAGCTTTCTTT
TRBV19,-,-,TRBJ1-4,CASSIGSATNEKLFF,TGTGCCAGTAGTATAGGGAGTGCCACTAATGAAAAACTGTTTTTT
TRBV25-1,-,-,TRBJ2-5,CASTASEEETQYF,TGTGCCAGCACGGCTAGCGAGGAAGAGACCCAGTACTTC
TRBV6-4,-,-,TRBJ2-1,CASPAGRPKSYNEQFF,TGTGCCAGCCCTGCCGGGAGACCTAAATCCTACAATGAGCAGTTCTTC
TRBV19,-,TRBD1,TRBJ2-4,CASSQDRGLNIQYF,TGTGCCAGTAGCCAGGACAGGGGGCTGAACATTCAGTACTTC
TRBV19,-,-,TRBJ2-6,CASREGARGANVLTF,TGTGCCTCTCGGGAGGGGGCGCGAGGGGCCAACGTCCTGACTTTC
TRBV2,few,TRBD1,TRBJ1-2,CASSDRGLLGYTF,TGTGCCAGCAGTGACAGGGGGCTTTTGGGCTACACCTTC
TRBV25-1,-,-,TRBJ1-1,CASSEAPTFAEPQAFF,TGTGCCAGCAGTGAAGCCCCAACTTTCGCCGAACCTCAAGCTTTCTTT
TRBV19,-,-,TRBJ2-2,CASSIERAIIYTGELFF,TGTGCCAGTAGTATTGAGAGGGCCATCATTTACACCGGGGAGCTGTTTTTT
TRBV19,-,-,TRBJ2-3,CASSTRQIDTQYF,TGTGCCAGTAGTACCAGACAGATAGATACGCAGTATTTT
TRBV6-1,-,-,TRBJ1-1,CASRRIGRTEAFF,TGTGCCAGCAGACGAATTGGGAGGACTGAAGCTTTCTTT
TRBV6-5,once,TRBD2,TRBJ2-1,CASSLSGSEGNEQFF,TGTGCCAGCAGCCTTAGCGGGAGTGAGGGCAATGAGCAGTTCTTC
TRBV9,once,-,TRBJ1-3,CASSVDGTIGNTIYF,TGTGCCAGCAGCGTAGATGGGACAATTGGAAACACCATATATTTT
TRBV5-1,-,TRBD2,TRBJ2-7,CASSWTSGSFNEQYF,TGCGCCAGCAGCTGGACTAGCGGGAGCTTCAACGAGCAGTACTTC
TRBV5-5,-,TRBD2,TRBJ2-6,CASSSYGTSGTGANVLTF,TGTGCCAGCAGCTCATATGGGACTAGCGGGACTGGGGCCAACGTCCTGACTTTC
TRBV15,-,TRBD2,TRBJ2-1,CATSRVPSGKRNEQFF,TGTGCCACCAGCAGAGTCCCCAGCGGGAAGAGGAATGAGCAGTTCTTC
TRBV9,-,-,TRBJ1-4,CASSSREGSHNEKLFF,TGTGCCAGCAGCTCTAGGGAGGGATCCCATAATGAAAAACTGTTTTTT
TRBV7-9,-,-,TRBJ1-2,CASSLPGRPFFYGYTF,TGTGCCAGCAGCTTACCAGGGAGGCCCTTTTTCTATGGCTACACCTTC
TRBV13,-,TRBD2,TRBJ2-3,CASSFLTGSGRGDTQYF,TGTGCCAGCAGCTTTCTTACCGGGAGCGGGAGAGGAGATACGCAGTATTTT
TRBV2,-,TRBD2,TRBJ2-7,CVVAGGRSYEQYF,TGTGTCGTTGCGGGGGGGCGCTCCTACGAGCAGTACTTC
TRBV5-6,-,-,TRBJ2-7,CASSYSDSGSEQYF,TGTGCCAGCAGTTATAGTGATAGCGGCAGCGAGCAGTACTTC
TRBV5-1,-,TRBD1,TRBJ2-6,CATRTGKNSGANVLTF,TGCGCCACCCGGACAGGGAAAAACTCTGGGGCCAACGTCCTGACTTTC